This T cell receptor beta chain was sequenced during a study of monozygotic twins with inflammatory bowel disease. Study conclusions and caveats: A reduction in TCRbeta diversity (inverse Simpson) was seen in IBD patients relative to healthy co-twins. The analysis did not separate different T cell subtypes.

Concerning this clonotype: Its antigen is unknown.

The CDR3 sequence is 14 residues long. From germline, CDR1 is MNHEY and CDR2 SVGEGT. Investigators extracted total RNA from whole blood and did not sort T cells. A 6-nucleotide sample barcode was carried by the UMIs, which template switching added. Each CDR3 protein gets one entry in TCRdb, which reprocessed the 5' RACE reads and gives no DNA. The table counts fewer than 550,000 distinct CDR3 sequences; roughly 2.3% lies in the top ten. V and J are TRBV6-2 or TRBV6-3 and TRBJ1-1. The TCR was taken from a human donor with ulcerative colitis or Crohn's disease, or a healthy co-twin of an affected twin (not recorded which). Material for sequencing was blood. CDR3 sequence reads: CASRRNVMNTEAFF.